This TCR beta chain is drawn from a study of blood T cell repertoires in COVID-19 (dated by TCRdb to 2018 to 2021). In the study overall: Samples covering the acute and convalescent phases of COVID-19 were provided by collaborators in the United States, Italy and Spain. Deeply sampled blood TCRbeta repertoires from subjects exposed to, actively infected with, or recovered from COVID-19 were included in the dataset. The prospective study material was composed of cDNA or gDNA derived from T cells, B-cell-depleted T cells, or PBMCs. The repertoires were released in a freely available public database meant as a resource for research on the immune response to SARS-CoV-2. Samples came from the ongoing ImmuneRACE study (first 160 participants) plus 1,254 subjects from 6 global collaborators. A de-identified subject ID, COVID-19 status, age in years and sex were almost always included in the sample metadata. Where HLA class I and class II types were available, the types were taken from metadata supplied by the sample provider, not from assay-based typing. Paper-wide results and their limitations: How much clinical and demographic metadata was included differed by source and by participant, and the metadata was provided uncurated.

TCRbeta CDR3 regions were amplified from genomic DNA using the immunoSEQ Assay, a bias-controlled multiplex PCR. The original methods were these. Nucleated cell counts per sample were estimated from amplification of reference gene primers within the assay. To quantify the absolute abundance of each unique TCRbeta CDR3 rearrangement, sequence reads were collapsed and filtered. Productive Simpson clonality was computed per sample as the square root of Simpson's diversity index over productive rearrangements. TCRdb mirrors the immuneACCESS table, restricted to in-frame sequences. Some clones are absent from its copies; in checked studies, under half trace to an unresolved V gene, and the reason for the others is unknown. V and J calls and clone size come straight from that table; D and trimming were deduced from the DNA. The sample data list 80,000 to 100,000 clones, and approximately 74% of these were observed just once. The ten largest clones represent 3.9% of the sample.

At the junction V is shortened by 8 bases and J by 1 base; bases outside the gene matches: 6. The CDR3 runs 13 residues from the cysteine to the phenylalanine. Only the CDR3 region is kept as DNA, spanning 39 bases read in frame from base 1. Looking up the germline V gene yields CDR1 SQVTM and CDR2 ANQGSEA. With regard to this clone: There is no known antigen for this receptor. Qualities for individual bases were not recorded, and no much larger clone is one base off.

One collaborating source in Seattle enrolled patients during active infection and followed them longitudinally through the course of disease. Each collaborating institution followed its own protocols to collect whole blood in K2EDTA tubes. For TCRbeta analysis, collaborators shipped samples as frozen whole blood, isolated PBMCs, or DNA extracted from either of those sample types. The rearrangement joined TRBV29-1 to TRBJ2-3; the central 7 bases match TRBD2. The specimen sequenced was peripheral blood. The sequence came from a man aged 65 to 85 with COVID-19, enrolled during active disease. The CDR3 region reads CSIDSGGTDTQYF. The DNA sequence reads TGCAGCATCGACAGCGGGGGCACAGATACGCAGTATTTT.